This TCR beta chain came from a study of graft-versus-host responses after intestinal transplantation. Here immunoSEQ multiplex PCR was the method, and the copy in TCRdb shows in-frame clones only, minus some. The sample includes about 89,000 clones, about 93% of them seen just once. Note on this clone: Its specificity is unknown.

V trimming: 5 bases; J trimming: 6 bases; junction bases outside the gene matches: 11. Germline V gene lookup returns CDR1 LNHDA and CDR2 SQIVND (reference sequence). The length of the CDR3 is 15 residues. The sample in question was unstimulated CD8+ T cells sorted from spleen or lymph node cells, obtained before intestinal transplant. The clonotype was recovered from a human donor who received an intestinal transplant. The V call is TRBV19, the J call TRBJ1-2; 8 bases fit TRBD1. CDR3 nucleotides: TGTGCCAGTAGTTGGGGGGCAGGGGGCCGGAATGGCTACACCTTC. It codes for CASSWGAGGRNGYTF.